This T cell receptor (beta chain) was sequenced during a study of blood T cell repertoires in COVID-19. The overall study: Sample material is recorded as cDNA or gDNA derived from T cells, B-cell-depleted T cells, or PBMCs.

The germline V and J ends were trimmed by 5 bases and 14 bases, with 20 bases remaining between them. This CDR3 spans 13 amino acids. CDR1 and CDR2 from the germline V gene are SEHNR and FQNEAQ (reference sequence). As handled by the study authors: Amplified reference gene primers provided the basis for estimating nucleated cell counts. Only in-frame clones appear in the TCRdb table, and some are missing; sequencing was by immunoSEQ multiplex PCR. V and J calls and clone size follow that table, whereas D and trimming were derived from the DNA. Among 95,000 to 110,000 clones listed, about 89% were seen once.

The origin of this receptor is a man aged 35 to 55 with active or convalescent COVID-19. V usage is TRBV7-9 and J usage is TRBJ2-3, with unresolved D. Sequencing was done on a sample of peripheral blood. The CDR3 sequence is CASSPPQTRFPYF. As DNA, the CDR3 is TGTGCCAGCAGCCCCCCACAAACACGATTTCCGTATTTT.